Listed below are T cell receptor beta chains from one sample, sequenced in a study of T cell repertoires in cytomegalovirus infection. TCRdb used MiXCR to reprocess the reads, holding one entry per CDR3 protein. The sample lists hundreds of thousands of distinct CDR3 sequences, about 29% occurring once. Their antigen targets remain unknown. The sample was cultured PBMCs, taken from culture after CMV antigen stimulation. The receptors were sampled from a human donor in good health (CMV status not recorded). Some clones in this sample may be carry-over from other donors' samples. CDR3s include the opening cysteine and the closing phenylalanine or tryptophan. A D gene is named only where the DNA matches it firmly. Clone size is not always given. Where it is, it says once, few, many or a class for expanded clones.

clone_size j_call d_call v_call cdr3_aa cdr3_nt
few TRBJ1-5 TRBD1 TRBV19 CASSVDRGGNQPQHF TGTGCCAGTAGTGTGGACAGGGGCGGCAATCAGCCCCAGCATTTT
- TRBJ1-5 - TRBV6-1 CASSIWDTQPQHF TGTGCCAGCAGTATTTGGGACACGCAGCCCCAGCATTTT
- TRBJ1-2 TRBD1 TRBV2 CASSGWTGPGYTF TGTGCCAGCAGTGGCTGGACAGGGCCTGGCTACACCTTC
- TRBJ2-5 TRBD2 TRBV20-1 CSEDSGLVETQYF TGCAGTGAGGATAGCGGGCTAGTAGAGACCCAGTACTTC
- TRBJ2-2 TRBD2 TRBV12-3/TRBV12-4 CASSPSAAGGWTGELFF TGTGCCAGCAGTCCCTCGGCAGCGGGGGGGTGGACCGGGGAGCTGTTTTTT
- TRBJ1-2 - TRBV2 CASSDPRTPYGYTF TGTGCCAGCAGTGATCCCAGGACCCCTTATGGCTACACCTTC
- TRBJ1-1 TRBD1 TRBV15 CATSRTGGGDTEAFF TGTGCCACCAGCAGGACAGGGGGGGGTGACACTGAAGCTTTCTTT
- TRBJ2-7 - TRBV7-9 CASSSPSARQYF TGTGCCAGCAGTTCCCCTAGCGCGCGGCAGTACTTC
- TRBJ1-4 TRBD1 TRBV19 CASSITGGSVFF TGTGCCAGTAGTATTACAGGGGGCTCGGTGTTTTTT
- TRBJ2-3 - TRBV20-1 CSARFTSTDTQYF TGCAGTGCTAGATTCACTAGCACAGATACGCAGTATTTT
- TRBJ2-7 - TRBV14 CASSQDLGGSYEQYF TGTGCCAGCAGCCAAGATTTGGGCGGCTCCTACGAGCAGTACTTC
few TRBJ2-1 TRBD1 TRBV7-7 CASSLGVGQGDEQFF TGTGCCAGCAGCTTGGGGGTAGGACAGGGCGATGAGCAGTTCTTC
few TRBJ2-1 TRBD2 TRBV20-1 CSARLGRGALNEQFF TGCAGTGCTAGATTGGGGCGGGGGGCCCTCAATGAGCAGTTCTTC
few TRBJ1-4 - TRBV7-9 CASSLHANEKLFF TGTGCCAGCAGCTTACATGCTAATGAAAAACTGTTTTTT
few TRBJ2-7 TRBD2 TRBV27 CASSFPPPAAGVYPAVREQYF TGTGCCAGCAGTTTTCCCCCACCCGCCGCGGGAGTTTACCCTGCAGTGCGCGAGCAGTACTTC
- TRBJ1-2 - TRBV10-3 CAISDKLANYGYTF TGTGCCATCAGTGATAAGCTAGCTAACTATGGCTACACCTTC
few TRBJ2-2 - TRBV6-1 CASSDEGGSYTGELFF TGTGCCAGCAGTGATGAGGGGGGTTCGTACACCGGGGAGCTGTTTTTT
once TRBJ2-6 - TRBV19 CASRLFGANVLTF TGTGCCAGTAGGCTCTTTGGGGCCAACGTCCTGACTTTC
few TRBJ2-1 - TRBV12-3/TRBV12-4 CASSSVESRNEQFF TGTGCCAGCAGTTCCGTCGAGAGTCGTAATGAGCAGTTCTTC
- TRBJ2-5 TRBD1 TRBV4-1 CASSPTGGKETQYF TGCGCCAGCAGCCCGACAGGGGGAAAAGAGACCCAGTACTTC
few TRBJ1-3 TRBD1 TRBV7-8 CASSTYYKTGGQLSGNTIYF TGTGCCAGCAGCACCTATTATAAAACAGGGGGCCAACTATCTGGAAACACCATATATTTT
- TRBJ2-2 TRBD1 TRBV9 CASSVGTGAVGELFF TGTGCCAGCAGCGTAGGGACAGGGGCGGTAGGGGAGCTGTTTTTT
- TRBJ1-5 - TRBV6-6 CASSYNGRLNRYSNQPQHF TGTGCCAGCAGTTACAACGGCAGATTAAACCGTTATAGCAATCAGCCCCAGCATTTT
many TRBJ2-1 - TRBV12-3/TRBV12-4 CASSRVAASYNEQFF TGTGCCAGCAGCCGAGTAGCGGCGTCCTACAATGAGCAGTTCTTC
many TRBJ1-5 TRBD1 TRBV10-3 CAISDQGQGYSQPQHF TGTGCCATCAGTGACCAAGGACAGGGATATAGTCAGCCCCAGCATTTT
- TRBJ2-7 - TRBV20-1 CSAREGFSYEQYF TGCAGTGCTAGAGAAGGATTCTCCTACGAGCAGTACTTC
- TRBJ1-6 TRBD1 TRBV27 CASSRTSTGYSPLHF TGTGCCAGCAGTCGGACTTCGACAGGGTACTCACCCCTCCACTTT
few TRBJ2-1 TRBD2 TRBV12-5 CASGPGPPRGGHREQFF TGTGCTAGTGGTCCGGGCCCTCCACGGGGGGGCCATCGTGAGCAGTTCTTC
many TRBJ2-7 - TRBV7-3 CASSSDRGDEQYF TGTGCCAGCAGCTCTGACCGAGGGGACGAGCAGTACTTC
- TRBJ2-1 TRBD2 TRBV28 CASSFQETSGRKQFF TGTGCCAGCAGTTTTCAGGAGACTAGCGGGAGGAAGCAGTTCTTC
few TRBJ2-5 TRBD2 TRBV12-5 CASASTSGGETQYF TGTGCTAGTGCCTCGACTAGCGGGGGTGAGACCCAGTACTTC
- TRBJ1-2 - TRBV27 CASRPPGQVYGYTF TGTGCCAGCCGACCTCCGGGACAAGTCTATGGCTACACCTTC
- TRBJ2-7 TRBD2 TRBV2 CASSPLPRGDYEQYF TGTGCCAGCAGTCCCCTCCCCCGGGGGGACTACGAGCAGTACTTC
few TRBJ1-5 TRBD1 TRBV19 CASSTGGGQPQHF TGTGCCAGTAGTACAGGGGGCGGTCAGCCCCAGCATTTT
few TRBJ1-2 - TRBV7-3 CASSSRTVAYGYTF TGTGCCAGCAGCTCCCGGACGGTGGCCTATGGCTACACCTTC
few TRBJ2-1 - TRBV12-3/TRBV12-4 CATLKNRGSEQFF TGTGCCACCCTCAAGAACCGCGGTAGTGAGCAGTTCTTC
- TRBJ1-2 - TRBV29-1 CSVQGSGDGYTF TGCAGCGTCCAAGGCAGCGGGGATGGCTACACCTTC
few TRBJ2-1 - TRBV12-5 CASGLVGGIRNEQFF TGTGCTAGTGGTTTGGTAGGAGGGATTAGGAATGAGCAGTTCTTC
few TRBJ1-1 - TRBV7-9 CASRVAGRKGMNTEAFF TGTGCCAGCAGAGTGGCGGGGAGGAAGGGCATGAACACTGAAGCTTTCTTT
few TRBJ1-4 - TRBV30 CAWRPLGGGIEKLFF TGTGCCTGGAGGCCCCTTGGAGGGGGAATCGAAAAACTGTTTTTT
few TRBJ2-7 TRBD1 TRBV7-3 CASSSGQGDYEQYF TGTGCCAGCAGCTCGGGACAGGGGGACTACGAGCAGTACTTC